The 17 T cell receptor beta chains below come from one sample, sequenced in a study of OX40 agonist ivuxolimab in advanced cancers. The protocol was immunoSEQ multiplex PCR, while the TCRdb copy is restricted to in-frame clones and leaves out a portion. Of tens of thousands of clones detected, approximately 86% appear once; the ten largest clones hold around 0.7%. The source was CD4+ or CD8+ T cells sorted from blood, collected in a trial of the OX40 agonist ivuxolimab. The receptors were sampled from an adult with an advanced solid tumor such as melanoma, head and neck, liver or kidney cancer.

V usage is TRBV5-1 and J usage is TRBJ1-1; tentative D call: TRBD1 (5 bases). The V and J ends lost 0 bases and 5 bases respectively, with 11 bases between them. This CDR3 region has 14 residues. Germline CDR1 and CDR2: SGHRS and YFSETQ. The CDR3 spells CASSLGVKGTEAFF. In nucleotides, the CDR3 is TGCGCCAGCAGCTTGGGGGTCAAGGGGACTGAAGCTTTCTTT.

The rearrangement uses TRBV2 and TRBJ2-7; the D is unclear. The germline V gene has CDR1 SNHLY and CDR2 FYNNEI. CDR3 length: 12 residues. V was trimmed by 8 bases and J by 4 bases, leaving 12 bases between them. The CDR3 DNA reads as TGTGCCAGCCGCGATACTTATTACGAGCAGTACTTC. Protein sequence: CASRDTYYEQYF.

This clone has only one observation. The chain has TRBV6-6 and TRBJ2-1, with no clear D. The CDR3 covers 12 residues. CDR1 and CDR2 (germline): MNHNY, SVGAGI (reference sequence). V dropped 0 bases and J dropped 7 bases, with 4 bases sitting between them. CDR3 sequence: CASSYSGNEQFF. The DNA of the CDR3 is TGTGCCAGCAGTTACTCGGGTAATGAGCAGTTCTTC.

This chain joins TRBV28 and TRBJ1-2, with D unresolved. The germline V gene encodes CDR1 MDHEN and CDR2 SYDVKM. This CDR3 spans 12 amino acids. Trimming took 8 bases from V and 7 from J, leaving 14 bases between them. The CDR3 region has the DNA TGTGCCAGCGGACCCGGGGTTGGTGGCTACACCTTC. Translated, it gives CASGPGVGGYTF.

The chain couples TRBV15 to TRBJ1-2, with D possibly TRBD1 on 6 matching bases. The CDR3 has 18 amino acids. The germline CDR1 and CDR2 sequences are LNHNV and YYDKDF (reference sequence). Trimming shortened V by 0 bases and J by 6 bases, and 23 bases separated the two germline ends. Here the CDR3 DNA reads TGTGCCACCAGCAGAGATATCGGCAGGGGACCGGGCATCGATGGCTACACCTTC. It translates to CATSRDIGRGPGIDGYTF.

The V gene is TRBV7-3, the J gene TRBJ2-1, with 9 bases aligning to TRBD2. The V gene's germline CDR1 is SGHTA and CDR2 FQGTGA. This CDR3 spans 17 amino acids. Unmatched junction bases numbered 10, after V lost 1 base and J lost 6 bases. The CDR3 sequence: CASSLRRGLAGLNEQFF. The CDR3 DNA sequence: TGTGCCAGCAGCTTAAGGCGGGGCCTAGCGGGACTCAATGAGCAGTTCTTC.

DNA for the CDR3: TGTGCCAGCAGTTTAACAGGCGGTCCTAACTATGGCTACACCTTC. Translating it yields CASSLTGGPNYGYTF. This chain uses TRBV28 with TRBJ1-2; tentative D call: TRBD1 (5 bases). The CDR3 is 15 residues long. Germline V gene lookup returns CDR1 MDHEN and CDR2 SYDVKM. V was shortened by 2 bases and J by 0 bases, with 10 bases between the two germline ends.

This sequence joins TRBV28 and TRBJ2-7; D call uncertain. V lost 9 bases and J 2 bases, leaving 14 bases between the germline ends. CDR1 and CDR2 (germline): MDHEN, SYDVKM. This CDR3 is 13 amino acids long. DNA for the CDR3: TGTGCCAGGTTCCTACAGAGAACCTACGAGCAGTACTTC. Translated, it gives CARFLQRTYEQYF.

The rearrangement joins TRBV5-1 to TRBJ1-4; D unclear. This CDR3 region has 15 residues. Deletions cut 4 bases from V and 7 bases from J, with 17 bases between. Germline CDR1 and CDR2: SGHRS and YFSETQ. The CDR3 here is CASSPVPPVGEKLFF. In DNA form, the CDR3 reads TGCGCCAGCAGCCCCGTCCCCCCCGTAGGTGAAAAACTGTTTTTT. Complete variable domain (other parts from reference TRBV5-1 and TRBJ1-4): KAGVTQTPRYLIKTRGQQVTLSCSPISGHRSVSWYQQTPGQGLQFLFEYFSETQRNKGNFPGRFSGRQFSNSRSEMNVSTLELGDSALYLCASSPVPPVGEKLFFGSGTQLSVL.

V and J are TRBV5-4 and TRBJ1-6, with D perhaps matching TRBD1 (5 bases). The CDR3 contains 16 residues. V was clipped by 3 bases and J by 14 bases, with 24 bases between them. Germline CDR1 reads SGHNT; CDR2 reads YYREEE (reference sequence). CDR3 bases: TGTGCCAGCAGCTCCCCCCAGGGAGTCACAAGTGCAACCCTCCACTTT. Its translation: CASSSPQGVTSATLHF.

CDR3 in DNA: TGTGCCAGCAGTTTCAGGGGTTATGGCTACACCTTC. This sequence encodes CASSFRGYGYTF. The chain uses TRBV6-5 and TRBJ1-2; possible D gene TRBD1, 6 bases. Per germline, CDR1 MNHEY and CDR2 SVGAGI. This CDR3 is built from 12 residues. Trimming stripped 4 bases from V and 5 bases from J, with 8 bases between.

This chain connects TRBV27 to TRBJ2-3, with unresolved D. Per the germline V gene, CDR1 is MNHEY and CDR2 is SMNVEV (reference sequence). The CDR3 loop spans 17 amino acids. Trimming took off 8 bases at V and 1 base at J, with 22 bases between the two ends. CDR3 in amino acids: CASLLLGPSDGTDTQYF. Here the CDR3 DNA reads TGTGCCAGCCTCCTCCTAGGGCCTTCGGACGGCACAGATACGCAGTATTTT.

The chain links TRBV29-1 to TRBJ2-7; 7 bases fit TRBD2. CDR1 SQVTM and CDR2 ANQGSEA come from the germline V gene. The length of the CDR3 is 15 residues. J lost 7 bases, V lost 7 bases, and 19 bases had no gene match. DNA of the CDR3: TGCAGCGCTGGGATTGGGGCTAGCGGCTATGCAGAGCAGTACTTC. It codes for CSAGIGASGYAEQYF.

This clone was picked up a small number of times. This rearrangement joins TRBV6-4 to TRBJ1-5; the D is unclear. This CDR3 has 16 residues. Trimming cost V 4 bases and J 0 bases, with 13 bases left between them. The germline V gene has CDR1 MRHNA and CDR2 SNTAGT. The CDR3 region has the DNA TGTGCCAGCAGTGCCCGCGCAGAGTATAGCAATCAGCCCCAGCATTTT. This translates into CASSARAEYSNQPQHF.

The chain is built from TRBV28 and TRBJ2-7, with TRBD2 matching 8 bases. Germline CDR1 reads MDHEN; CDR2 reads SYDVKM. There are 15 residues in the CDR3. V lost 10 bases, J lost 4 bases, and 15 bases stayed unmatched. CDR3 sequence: CATWSGTSSVYEQYF. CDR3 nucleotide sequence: TGTGCCACCTGGTCCGGGACTAGTTCTGTTTACGAGCAGTACTTC.

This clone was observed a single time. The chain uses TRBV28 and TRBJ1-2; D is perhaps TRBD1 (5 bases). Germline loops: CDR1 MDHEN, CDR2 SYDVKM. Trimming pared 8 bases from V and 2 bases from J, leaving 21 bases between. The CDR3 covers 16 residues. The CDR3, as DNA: TGTGCCAGCGGCGCAACCCGTAACAGGCAAAACTATGGCTACACCTTC. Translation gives CASGATRNRQNYGYTF.

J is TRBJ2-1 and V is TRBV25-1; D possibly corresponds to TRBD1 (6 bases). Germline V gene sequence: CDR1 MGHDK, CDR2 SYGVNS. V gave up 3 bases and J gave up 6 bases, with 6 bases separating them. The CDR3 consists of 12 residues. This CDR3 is CASSDRGNEQFF. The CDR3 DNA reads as TGTGCCAGCAGTGACAGGGGCAATGAGCAGTTCTTC.